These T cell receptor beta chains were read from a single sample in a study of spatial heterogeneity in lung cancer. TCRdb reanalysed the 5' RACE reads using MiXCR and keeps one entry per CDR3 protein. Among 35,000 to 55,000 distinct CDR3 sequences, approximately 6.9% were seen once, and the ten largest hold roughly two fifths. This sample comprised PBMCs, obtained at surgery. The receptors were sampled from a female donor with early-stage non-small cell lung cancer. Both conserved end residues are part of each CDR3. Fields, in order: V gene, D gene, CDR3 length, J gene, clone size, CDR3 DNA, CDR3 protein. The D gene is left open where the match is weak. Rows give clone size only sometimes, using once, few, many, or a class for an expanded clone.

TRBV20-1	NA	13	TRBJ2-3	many	TGCAGTGCTAGAGATCCTCAGCCAGATACGCAGTATTTT	CSARDPQPDTQYF
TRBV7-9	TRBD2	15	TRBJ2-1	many	TGTGCCAGCAGCTTCCTAGCGGGGGTGTACAATGAGCAGTTCTTC	CASSFLAGVYNEQFF
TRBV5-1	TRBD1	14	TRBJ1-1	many	TGCGCCAGCAGCTCGGGGACAGGCGGCACTGAAGCTTTCTTT	CASSSGTGGTEAFF
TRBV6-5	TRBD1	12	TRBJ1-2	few	TGTGCCACAAAGACAGGGAACTATGGCTACACCTTC	CATKTGNYGYTF
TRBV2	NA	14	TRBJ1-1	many	TGTGCCAGCAGTGACGGAGGCGGGCGAGCTGAAGCTTTCTTT	CASSDGGGRAEAFF
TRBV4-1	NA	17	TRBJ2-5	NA	TGCGCCAGCAGCCAAGATGGGGAGGCTTCACCCCGAGAGACCCAGTACTTC	CASSQDGEASPRETQYF
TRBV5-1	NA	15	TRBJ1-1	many	TGCGCCAGCAGCTTGGCCGGGGGGGCATTGGCTGAAGCTTTCTTT	CASSLAGGALAEAFF
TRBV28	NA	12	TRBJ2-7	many	TGTGCCAGCAGTTCCTCGGGACGCTGGGGGCCTTTC	CASSSSGRWGPF
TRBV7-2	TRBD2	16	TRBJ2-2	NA	TGTGCCAGCAGCTCAGGGACTACGTCCAACACCGGGGAGCTGTTTTTT	CASSSGTTSNTGELFF
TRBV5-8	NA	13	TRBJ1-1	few	TGTGCCAGCAGCGAGGAGCTGAACACTGAAGCTTTCTTT	CASSEELNTEAFF
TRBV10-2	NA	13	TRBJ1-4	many	TGCGCCAGCAGCCTTCAGGGTGCGGAAAAACTGTTTTTT	CASSLQGAEKLFF
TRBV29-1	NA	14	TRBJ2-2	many	TGCAGCGCCGCCCGAGCGTCGAACACCGGGGAGCTGTTTTTT	CSAARASNTGELFF
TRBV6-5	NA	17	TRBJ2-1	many	TGTGCCAGCTGTGCAGGGGGTGCAGCGGGACTCTACAATGAGCAGTTCTTC	CASCAGGAAGLYNEQFF
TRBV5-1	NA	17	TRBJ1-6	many	TGCGCCAGCAGCTCCCCGTCGGGGGGTTCCTATAATTCACCCCTCCACTTT	CASSSPSGGSYNSPLHF
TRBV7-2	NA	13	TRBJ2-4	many	TGTGCCAGCTCAAAAGACCCCAAAAACATTCAGTACTTC	CASSKDPKNIQYF
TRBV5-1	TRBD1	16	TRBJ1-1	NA	TGCGCCAGCAGCTTCGGAGGACAGGCAGGAGGCACTGAAGCTTTCTTT	CASSFGGQAGGTEAFF
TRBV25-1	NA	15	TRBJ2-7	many	TGTGCCAGCAGTGCCCACCGAGGGGGTTTGGACGAGCAGTACTTC	CASSAHRGGLDEQYF
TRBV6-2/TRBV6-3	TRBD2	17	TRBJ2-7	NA	TGTGCCAGCAGCCGGGCCGGGACTAGCGGTTCTGGCTACGAGCAGTACTTC	CASSRAGTSGSGYEQYF
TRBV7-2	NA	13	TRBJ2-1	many	TGTGCCAGCAGCCCGAGCTCCTACAATGAGCAGTTCTTC	CASSPSSYNEQFF
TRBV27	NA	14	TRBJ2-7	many	TGTGCCAGCAGCGGCCAAGAAAGCTCCTACGAGCAGTACTTC	CASSGQESSYEQYF
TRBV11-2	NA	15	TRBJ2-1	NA	TGTGCCAGCAGCTTAGAACTGGGCTCCTACAATGAGCAGTTCTTC	CASSLELGSYNEQFF
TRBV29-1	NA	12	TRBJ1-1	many	TGCAGCGTCAGCGGGGGTTACACTGAAGCTTTCTTT	CSVSGGYTEAFF
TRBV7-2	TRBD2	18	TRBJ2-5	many	TGTGCCAGCAGCTTAGGGTTTGAGCGGGGGGCCCCCCAAGAGACCCAGTACTTC	CASSLGFERGAPQETQYF
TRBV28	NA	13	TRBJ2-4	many	TGTGCCAGCACCACTATAGCCAAAAACATTCAGTACTTC	CASTTIAKNIQYF
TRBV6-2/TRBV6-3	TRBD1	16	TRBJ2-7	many	TGTGCCAGCAGACCAGGATTGCGGACAGGGTCCTACGAGCAGTACTTC	CASRPGLRTGSYEQYF